One and the same sample provided the 30 T cell receptor beta chains below, sequenced in a study of cytomegalovirus exposure and HLA in healthy donors. Vbeta (60) and Jbeta (13) primers were used in the PCR. Assay used: immunoSEQ multiplex PCR; TCRdb lists only in-frame clones, some missing. The sample carries about 190,000 clones, 60% to 80% recorded once. The sequencing sample was made of PBMCs. These receptors were obtained from a woman aged 25 to 39 in good health and CMV-seropositive.

In DNA, the CDR3 is TGTGCCAGCAGCGTGGGAGGGGACTTGTACGAGCAGTACTTC. Its translation is CASSVGGDLYEQYF. The J gene is TRBJ2-7, the V gene TRBV9; 7 nucleotides match TRBD2. Losses at the gene ends were 2 bases for V and 4 bases for J; bases not matched to a gene: 6. CDR3 length: 14 amino acids. Germline V gene sequence: CDR1 SGDLS, CDR2 YYNGEE.

The chain has TRBV18 and TRBJ1-1, with 9 positions matching TRBD1. V dropped 2 bases and J dropped 0; count of bases not matched to a gene: 10. Germline CDR1 and CDR2: KGHSH and LQKENI. This CDR3 comprises 18 residues. The CDR3 DNA is TGTGCCAGCTCACCAATTGTAATCACAGGGGGCTTGAACACTGAAGCTTTCTTT. It codes for CASSPIVITGGLNTEAFF. The full variable domain, completed using reference TRBV18 and TRBJ1-1, is NAGVMQNPRHLVRRRGQEARLRCSPMKGHSHVYWYRQLPEEGLKFMVYLQKENIIDESGMPKERFSAEFPKEGPSILRIQQVVRGDSAAYFCASSPIVITGGLNTEAFFGQGTRLTVV.

This chain links TRBV28 with TRBJ1-5; tentative D call: TRBD1 (5 bases). Germline CDR1 MDHEN, CDR2 SYDVKM. CDR3 length equals 15 residues. V dropped 8 bases and J dropped 0 bases, with 14 bases sitting between them. The CDR3 DNA sequence: TGTGCCAGCCTACTTTCAGGGCGTAGCAATCAGCCCCAGCATTTT. Protein: CASLLSGRSNQPQHF.

This chain links TRBV15 with TRBJ1-2; perhaps TRBD1 as D (6 bases). CDR1 is LNHNV, CDR2 YYDKDF, per germline (reference sequence). There are 13 residues in the CDR3. Trimming removed 4 bases from V and 13 bases from J, with 19 bases in between. The CDR3 here is CATSTEGRGAVTF. The CDR3 DNA reads TGTGCCACCAGCACCGAGGGGAGGGGGGCAGTCACCTTC. The entire variable domain, with the rest obtained from reference TRBV15 and TRBJ1-2, is as follows: DAMVIQNPRYQVTQFGKPVTLSCSQTLNHNVMYWYQQKSSQAPKLLFHYYDKDFNNEADTPDNFQSRRPNTSFCFLDIRSPGLGDTAMYLCATSTEGRGAVTFGSGTRLTVV.

CDR3 coding DNA: TGTGCCAGCAGCTTTTTCGGGGGAATTGAAGCTTTCTTT. It yields the protein CASSFFGGIEAFF. J is TRBJ1-1 and V is TRBV7-2; possibly TRBD1 for D (5 bases). Looked up from germline, CDR1 is SGHTA and CDR2 is FQGNSA. Trimming removed 3 bases at V and 7 bases at J, with 12 bases between. This CDR3 contains 13 residues. Complete variable domain (other parts from reference TRBV7-2 and TRBJ1-1): GAGVSQSPSNKVTEKGKDVELRCDPISGHTALYWYRQSLGQGLEFLIYFQGNSAPDKSGLPSDRFSAERTGGSVSTLTIQRTQQEDSAVYLCASSFFGGIEAFFGQGTRLTVV.

The CDR3 nucleotides are TGTGCCAGCAGCGACGGGACTACTCAGTTCTTC. Amino acid sequence: CASSDGTTQFF. The rearrangement uses TRBV5-6 and TRBJ2-1, with 7 bases identical to TRBD2. This CDR3 region has 11 residues. V shed 4 bases, J shed 13 bases, and the junction held 5 bases outside the gene matches. Germline-derived CDR1 and CDR2 are SGHDT and YYEEEE.

Turning to this clone: One end of the junction is discordant with germline, which a read error may explain. The J gene is TRBJ2-3, the V gene TRBV7-3; D remains ambiguous. This CDR3 region has 11 residues. Germline V lookup: CDR1 SGHTA, CDR2 FQGTGA. The CDR3 bases are TGTGCCAGCAGCTTAAGCCAGGTGGGCGATTTT. This codes for CASSLSQVGDF.

The chain recombines TRBV5-1 with TRBJ2-3; 10 positions agree with TRBD2. The CDR3 runs 15 residues. The germline V gene encodes CDR1 SGHRS and CDR2 YFSETQ. Trimming at V came to 5 bases and at J to 2 bases, leaving 5 bases not matched to a gene. In DNA, the CDR3 is TGCGCCAGCAGATTTAGCGGGGGGTTCACAGATACGCAGTATTTT. This encodes CASRFSGGFTDTQYF.

The chain couples TRBV29-1 to TRBJ2-5, with 8 bases lining up with TRBD1. CDR1 and CDR2 from the germline V gene are SQVTM and ANQGSEA. Unmatched junction bases numbered 8, after V lost 1 base and J lost 1 base. This CDR3 contains 16 residues. Written as DNA, the CDR3 is TGCAGCGTTGAAGTCAGGGGGCGATTCATCCAAGAGACCCAGTACTTC. It is translated as CSVEVRGRFIQETQYF.

About this clone: Within the sample, other DNA sequences also encode this same CDR3. The genes are TRBV9 and TRBJ2-5; TRBD2 agrees at 14 bases. The germline V gene has CDR1 SGDLS and CDR2 YYNGEE. The CDR3 covers 17 residues. Unmatched junction bases numbered 3, after V lost 0 bases and J lost 2 bases. This CDR3 is CASSVGLAGGIQETQYF. DNA of the CDR3: TGTGCCAGCAGCGTAGGACTAGCGGGAGGGATACAAGAGACCCAGTACTTC.

V and J are TRBV29-1 and TRBJ2-2; TRBD1 agrees at 9 bases. Germline CDR1 reads SQVTM; CDR2 reads ANQGSEA. The CDR3 loop spans 14 amino acids. V trimming: 7 bases; J trimming: 5 bases; junction bases outside the gene matches: 8. CDR3 coding DNA: TGCAGCGCCTCACAGGGGGCAGGGACCGGGGAGCTGTTTTTT. It codes for CSASQGAGTGELFF.

This clone was observed once. One junction end disagrees with the germline gene, perhaps due to a read error. The rearrangement links TRBV6-1 to TRBJ1-5; 8 bases match TRBD1. Per germline, CDR1 MNHNS and CDR2 SASEGT. The CDR3 has 15 amino acids. The CDR3 bases are TGTGCCACCAGTATGGACAGGGTGTTCGATCAGCCCCAGCATTTT. It is translated as CATSMDRVFDQPQHF.

The V and J genes are TRBV10-3 and TRBJ1-2; possibly TRBD1 for D (5 bases). In germline, CDR1 is ENHRY, CDR2 SYGVKD. Trimming left V 4 bases short and J 6 bases short, with 18 bases between. The CDR3 is 15 amino acids. CDR3 loop: CAISVGTPARDGYTF. The CDR3 coding sequence is TGTGCCATCAGTGTAGGCACCCCGGCCAGGGATGGCTACACCTTC.

The rearrangement joins TRBV5-1 to TRBJ1-4; TRBD1 aligns across 10 bases. CDR1 SGHRS and CDR2 YFSETQ come from the germline V gene. The trim removed 4 bases at V and 13 bases at J, leaving 10 bases unmatched. The length of the CDR3 is 14 residues. The CDR3 nucleotides read TGCGCCAGCAGCACCGGACAGGGGGGTGATGGACTGTTTTTT. Translating it yields CASSTGQGGDGLFF. Together with reference TRBV5-1 and TRBJ1-4, the CDR3 gives the full variable domain: KAGVTQTPRYLIKTRGQQVTLSCSPISGHRSVSWYQQTPGQGLQFLFEYFSETQRNKGNFPGRFSGRQFSNSRSEMNVSTLELGDSALYLCASSTGQGGDGLFFGSGTQLSVL.

The chain recombines TRBV4-2 with TRBJ2-5, with 9 bases identical to TRBD2. Per the germline V gene, CDR1 is LGHNA and CDR2 is YNFKEQ. Trimming cost V 4 bases and J 2 bases; bases outside gene matches: 5. CDR3 size: 15 residues. CDR3 in amino acids: CASSRTLAGQETQYF. CDR3 nucleotides: TGTGCCAGCAGCCGCACCCTAGCGGGACAAGAGACCCAGTACTTC.

The rearrangement uses TRBV7-2 and TRBJ2-3; D remains ambiguous. The V end lost 0 bases, the J end lost 4 bases, and 20 bases lay between the germline ends. The CDR3 is 18 residues long. The germline V gene has CDR1 SGHTA and CDR2 FQGNSA. DNA for the CDR3: TGTGCCAGCAGCTTAGCGGTCCACAGCCTCTCGCAGGCAGATACGCAGTATTTT. Translating it yields CASSLAVHSLSQADTQYF.

This rearrangement joins TRBV2 to TRBJ1-1, with a tentative D call TRBD1 (5 bases). This CDR3 region has 13 residues. V lost 5 bases to trimming and J lost 3 bases, with 10 bases between them. The V gene's germline CDR1 is SNHLY and CDR2 FYNNEI. The CDR3 coding sequence is TGTGCCAGCAGTAACAGGCAATACACTGAAGCTTTCTTT. It yields the protein CASSNRQYTEAFF.

The gene calls are TRBV18 and TRBJ2-3, with TRBD1 matching over 9 bases. Germline CDR1 and CDR2: KGHSH and LQKENI. V lost 3 bases to trimming and J lost 4 bases; unmatched junction nucleotides: 2. The CDR3 has 14 residues. CDR3 amino acids: CASSPTGGADTQYF. As DNA, the CDR3 is TGTGCCAGCTCACCGACAGGGGGAGCAGATACGCAGTATTTT.

This clone was counted between two and nine times. CDR3 sequence (DNA): TGTGCCAGCAGCCGCGGTTTTGAGCAGTACTTC. This gives the protein CASSRGFEQYF. The chain carries TRBV7-9 and TRBJ2-7; D ambiguous. Germline V lookup: CDR1 SEHNR, CDR2 FQNEAQ (reference sequence). V lost 5 bases and J lost 7, with 9 bases in between. The CDR3 spans 11 residues.

V gene TRBV4-3 combines with J gene TRBJ1-2; 9 bases match TRBD1. The V and J ends lost 3 bases and 4 bases, in that order; junction bases with no gene match: 9. The germline CDR1 and CDR2 sequences are LGHNA and YSLEER. This CDR3 region has 16 residues. CDR3 DNA: TGCGCCAGCAGCCAGCAACCGGGACAGGGACTCTATGGCTACACCTTC. Its protein product is CASSQQPGQGLYGYTF.

The J gene is TRBJ2-7, the V gene TRBV6-5; D possibly corresponds to TRBD1 (5 bases). The CDR3 extends over 15 amino acids. V was pared by 2 bases and J by 2 bases, with 13 bases between. Germline V gives CDR1 MNHEY, CDR2 SVGAGI. The CDR3 loop reads CASSYSSRAAYEQYF. DNA of the CDR3: TGTGCCAGCAGTTACAGTAGCAGGGCCGCCTACGAGCAGTACTTC.

The gene calls are TRBV27 and TRBJ2-3, with 9 bases that match TRBD1. V lost 4 bases and J lost 9; bases outside the gene matches: 5. The CDR3 spans 13 residues. CDR1 is MNHEY, CDR2 SMNVEV, per germline (reference sequence). The CDR3 nucleotides read TGTGCCAGCAGTTGGCGACAGGGGGGGACGCAGTATTTT. It codes for CASSWRQGGTQYF.

V and J are TRBV5-1 and TRBJ2-7, with 7 bases identical to TRBD1. J gave up 6 bases and V 3 bases, and 12 bases lay outside the gene matches. The CDR3 extends over 15 amino acids. Per the germline V gene, CDR1 is SGHRS and CDR2 is YFSETQ. The DNA for the CDR3 is TGCGCCAGCAGCTCCACGGACAGGAAGGCCTCCGAGCAGTACTTC. Its translation: CASSSTDRKASEQYF.

The chain joins TRBV5-1 to TRBJ2-3, with TRBD2 matching over 8 bases. The CDR3 is made up of 15 amino acids. Trimming cost V 4 bases and J 5 bases; bases outside gene matches: 9. The germline V gene has CDR1 SGHRS and CDR2 YFSETQ. As DNA, the CDR3 is TGCGCCAGCAGCGCAGGACTAGCCGGGATAGATACGCAGTATTTT. Translation: CASSAGLAGIDTQYF.

The chain employs TRBV5-1 and TRBJ2-7, with a tentative D call TRBD1 (5 bases). Trimming pared 0 bases from V and 5 bases from J, leaving 24 bases between. CDR1 and CDR2 (germline): SGHRS, YFSETQ. There are 18 residues in the CDR3. CDR3 bases: TGCGCCAGCAGCTTGGACCCCATTGGCCAGGGCCCCCGGGACGAGCAGTACTTC. It is translated as CASSLDPIGQGPRDEQYF.

The sample holds one count of this clone. The chain uses TRBV19 and TRBJ1-1, with 8 bases lining up with TRBD1. Per germline, CDR1 LNHDA and CDR2 SQIVND (reference sequence). After removal of 6 bases from V and 0 bases from J, the junction contained 9 bases not matched to a gene. The CDR3 extends over 16 amino acids. The CDR3 nucleotides are TGTGCCAGTAGACTGACACAGGGGGGGATGAACACTGAAGCTTTCTTT. This gives the protein CASRLTQGGMNTEAFF.

The chain carries TRBV7-9 and TRBJ2-1; 11 bases agree with TRBD2. This CDR3 contains 17 residues. V trimming: 4 bases; J trimming: 2 bases; junction bases outside the gene matches: 7. Germline values: CDR1 SEHNR, CDR2 FQNEAQ (reference sequence). CDR3 amino acids: CASSWIIAGGTYNEQFF. DNA of the CDR3: TGTGCCAGCAGCTGGATAATAGCGGGGGGGACCTACAATGAGCAGTTCTTC. Based on the CDR3 plus reference TRBV7-9 and TRBJ2-1, the full variable domain is DTGVSQNPRHKITKRGQNVTFRCDPISEHNRLYWYRQTLGQGPEFLTYFQNEAQLEKSRLLSDRFSAERPKGSFSTLEIQRTEQGDSAMYLCASSWIIAGGTYNEQFFGPGTRLTVL.

The chain couples TRBV7-2 to TRBJ2-5; 12 bases are a match to TRBD2. CDR1 and CDR2 (germline): SGHTA, FQGNSA. V shed 5 bases, J shed 1 base, and the junction held 8 bases outside the gene matches. CDR3 length: 17 amino acids. The CDR3 loop is CASSHRGLAGPQETQYF. The DNA of the CDR3 is TGTGCCAGCAGCCACCGAGGACTAGCGGGGCCCCAAGAGACCCAGTACTTC.

The chain joins TRBV29-1 to TRBJ2-1, with 7 bases lining up with TRBD1. The CDR3 is made up of 12 amino acids. J lost 8 bases, V lost 7 bases, and 8 bases had no gene match. The germline V gene has CDR1 SQVTM and CDR2 ANQGSEA. CDR3 protein: CSGDRVTDEQFF. CDR3 DNA: TGCAGCGGAGACAGGGTTACCGATGAGCAGTTCTTC.

This sequence joins TRBV6-5 and TRBJ1-2; TRBD1 aligns across 10 bases. The V gene's germline CDR1 is MNHEY and CDR2 SVGAGI. With V trimmed by 7 bases and J by 3 bases, 5 bases remained unmatched. The CDR3 sequence is 14 residues long. CDR3 sequence: CASTRTGGDYGYTF. The CDR3 DNA follows: TGTGCCAGCACCCGGACAGGGGGGGACTATGGCTACACCTTC.